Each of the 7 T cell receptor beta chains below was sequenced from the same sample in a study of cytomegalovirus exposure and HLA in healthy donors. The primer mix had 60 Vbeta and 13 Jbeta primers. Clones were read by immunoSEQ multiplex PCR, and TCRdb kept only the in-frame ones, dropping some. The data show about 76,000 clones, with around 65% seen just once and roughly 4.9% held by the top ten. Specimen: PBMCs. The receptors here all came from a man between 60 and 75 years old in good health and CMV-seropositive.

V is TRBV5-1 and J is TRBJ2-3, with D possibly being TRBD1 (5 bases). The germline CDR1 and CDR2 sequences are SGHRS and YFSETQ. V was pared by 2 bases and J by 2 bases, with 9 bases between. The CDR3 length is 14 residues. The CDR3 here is CASSLWGFTDTQYF. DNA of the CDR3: TGCGCCAGCAGCTTATGGGGCTTCACAGATACGCAGTATTTT.

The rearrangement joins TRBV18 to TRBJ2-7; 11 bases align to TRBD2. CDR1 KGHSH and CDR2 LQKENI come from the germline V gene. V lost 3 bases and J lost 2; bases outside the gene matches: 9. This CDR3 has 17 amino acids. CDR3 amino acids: CASSPTSGRGSTYEQYF. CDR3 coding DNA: TGTGCCAGCTCACCCACTAGCGGGAGAGGTAGTACCTACGAGCAGTACTTC.

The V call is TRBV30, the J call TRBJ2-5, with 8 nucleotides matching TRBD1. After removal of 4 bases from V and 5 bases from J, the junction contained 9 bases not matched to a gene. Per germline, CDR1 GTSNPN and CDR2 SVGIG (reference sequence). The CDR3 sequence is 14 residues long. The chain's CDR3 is CAWTLGQGYETQYF. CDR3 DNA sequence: TGTGCCTGGACCCTCGGACAGGGTTACGAGACCCAGTACTTC.

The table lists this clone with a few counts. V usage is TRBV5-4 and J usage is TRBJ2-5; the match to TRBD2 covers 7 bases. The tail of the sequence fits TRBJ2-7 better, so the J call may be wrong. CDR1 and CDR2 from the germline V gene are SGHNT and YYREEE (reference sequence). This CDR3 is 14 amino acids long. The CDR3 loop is CASSLFGGGYEQYF. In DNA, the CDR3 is TGTGCCAGCAGCCTCTTTGGGGGGGGCTACGAGCAGTACTTC.

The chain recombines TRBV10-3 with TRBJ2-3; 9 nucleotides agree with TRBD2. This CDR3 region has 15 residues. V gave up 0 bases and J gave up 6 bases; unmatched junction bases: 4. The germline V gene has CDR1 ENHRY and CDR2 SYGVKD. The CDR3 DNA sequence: TGTGCCATCAGTGAGTCGAATGGACTAGCGGATACGCAGTATTTT. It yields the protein CAISESNGLADTQYF.

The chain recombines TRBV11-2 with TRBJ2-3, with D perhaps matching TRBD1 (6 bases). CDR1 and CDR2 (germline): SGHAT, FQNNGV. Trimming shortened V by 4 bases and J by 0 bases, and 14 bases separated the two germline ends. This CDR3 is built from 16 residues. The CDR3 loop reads CASSSLGTRSTDTQYF. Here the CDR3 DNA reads TGTGCCAGCAGCTCCCTAGGGACAAGGAGCACAGATACGCAGTATTTT.

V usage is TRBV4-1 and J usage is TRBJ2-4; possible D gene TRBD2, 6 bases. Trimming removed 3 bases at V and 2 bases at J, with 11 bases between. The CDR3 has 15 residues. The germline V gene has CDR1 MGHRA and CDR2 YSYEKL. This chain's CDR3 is CASSQGGLTKNIQYF. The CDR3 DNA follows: TGCGCCAGCAGCCAGGGGGGATTGACCAAAAACATTCAGTACTTC.